The 29 T cell receptor beta chains listed next were all sequenced from one sample in a study of cytomegalovirus exposure and HLA in healthy donors (dated by TCRdb to the late 2010s). The library was obtained by the immunoSEQ multiplex PCR assay. The multiplex PCR relied on a mix of 60 forward primers for TCR Vbeta segments and 13 reverse primers for TCR Jbeta segments. The table was pulled from immuneACCESS by TCRdb, which kept in-frame rearrangements only. Such tables lose some clones; where checked, under half of the loss comes from unresolved V genes, and the rest has no known cause. The table for this sample lists 130,000 or so clones; over 65% of them were counted only once. Jointly, the top ten make up 1.2% of the sample. Sequenced input: PBMCs. The origin of the receptors is a man aged 45-65 years in good health and CMV-seronegative.

The chain is built from TRBV7-8 and TRBJ1-2; 8 nucleotides align to TRBD1. V shed 5 bases, J shed 0 bases, and the junction held 2 bases outside the gene matches. The CDR3 covers 14 residues. CDR1 is SGHVS and CDR2 is FQNEAQ in the germline V gene. CDR3: CASSATGANYGYTF. In DNA, the CDR3 is TGTGCCAGCAGCGCGACAGGGGCTAACTATGGCTACACCTTC.

The genes are TRBV5-1 and TRBJ1-1, with a tentative D call TRBD1 (6 bases). Germline CDR1 and CDR2: SGHRS and YFSETQ. V gave up 0 bases and J gave up 5 bases, with 14 bases separating them. This CDR3 has 15 residues. The CDR3 sequence is CASSLGGQGGTEAFF. CDR3 nucleotides: TGCGCCAGCAGCTTGGGGGGGCAGGGAGGGACTGAAGCTTTCTTT.

The V and J genes are TRBV5-1 and TRBJ2-7, with 7 nucleotides matching TRBD1. This CDR3 is built from 17 residues. V was pared by 0 bases and J by 2 bases, with 11 bases of the junction left unmatched. Germline CDR1 is SGHRS and CDR2 is YFSETQ. As DNA, the CDR3 is TGCGCCAGCAGCTTGGAGGCTGGGACAGCAATGACCTACGAGCAGTACTTC. Its protein is CASSLEAGTAMTYEQYF. The variable domain in full, completed from reference TRBV5-1 and TRBJ2-7, reads KAGVTQTPRYLIKTRGQQVTLSCSPISGHRSVSWYQQTPGQGLQFLFEYFSETQRNKGNFPGRFSGRQFSNSRSEMNVSTLELGDSALYLCASSLEAGTAMTYEQYFGPGTRLTVT.

The chain couples TRBV19 to TRBJ2-5, with 8 bases lining up with TRBD1. Trimming cost V 6 bases and J 1 base; bases outside gene matches: 7. This CDR3 has 15 amino acids. The germline CDR1 and CDR2 sequences are LNHDA and SQIVND (reference sequence). The CDR3 loop is CASRDRDRSQETQYF. The CDR3 DNA sequence: TGTGCCAGTAGGGACCGGGACAGGAGCCAAGAGACCCAGTACTTC.

This chain links TRBV18 with TRBJ1-2; 10 nucleotides agree with TRBD1. This CDR3 region has 13 residues. Per the germline V gene, CDR1 is KGHSH and CDR2 is LQKENI. Trimming at V came to 6 bases and at J to 6 bases, leaving 4 bases not matched to a gene. In DNA, the CDR3 is TGTGCCAGCTCTCCCGGACAGGGGGATGGCTACACCTTC. Protein sequence: CASSPGQGDGYTF.

The rearrangement uses TRBV29-1 and TRBJ2-3, with D maybe TRBD1 (5 bases). Trimming cost V 3 bases and J 1 base, with 11 bases left between them. The CDR3 is 14 residues long. Germline CDR1 and CDR2: SQVTM and ANQGSEA. The CDR3, as DNA: TGCAGCGTTGACGACCTCAGGGGCACAGATACGCAGTATTTT. Translated, it gives CSVDDLRGTDTQYF.

This chain connects TRBV28 to TRBJ2-7, with a weak D call TRBD2 (6 bases). Germline values: CDR1 MDHEN, CDR2 SYDVKM. The CDR3 sequence is 15 residues long. Trimming left V 2 bases short and J 5 bases short, with 16 bases between. CDR3 DNA sequence: TGTGCCAGCAGTTTACCTCCGGGGGTTGAGGACGAGCAGTACTTC. Amino acid sequence: CASSLPPGVEDEQYF.

The sample holds one count of this clone. As DNA, the CDR3 is TGTGCCAGCACCCGGTTGGTCCAAGAGACCCAGTACTTC. It specifies CASTRLVQETQYF. The chain links TRBV11-2 to TRBJ2-5; no firm D call. The V end was cut by 7 bases, the J end by 1 base, with 10 bases between. Germline V gene data show CDR1 as SGHAT and CDR2 as FQNNGV. This CDR3 contains 13 residues.

The chain has TRBV7-9 and TRBJ1-4, with TRBD1 identical over 7 bases. CDR1 is SEHNR, CDR2 FQNEAQ, per germline (reference sequence). The CDR3 loop spans 14 amino acids. V gave up 5 bases and J gave up 11 bases; unmatched junction bases: 11. The CDR3 loop reads CASSPGTESLKLFF. The DNA of the CDR3 is TGTGCCAGCAGCCCCGGGACAGAATCCTTGAAACTGTTTTTT.

This chain joins TRBV29-1 and TRBJ2-5; D possibly corresponds to TRBD1 (5 bases). Germline V lookup: CDR1 SQVTM, CDR2 ANQGSEA. V lost 7 bases to trimming and J lost 1 base, with 19 bases between them. The CDR3 is 15 amino acids. The CDR3 DNA reads as TGCAGCGCTCGGACAAGGGGCAACCTCCAAGAGACCCAGTACTTC. Encoded protein: CSARTRGNLQETQYF.

This chain joins TRBV28 and TRBJ1-1, with TRBD1 as a possible D gene (5 bases). Between the trimmed V and J ends, which lost 3 bases and 1 base, there was a span of 12 bases. CDR1 and CDR2 from the germline V gene are MDHEN and SYDVKM. The CDR3 consists of 15 residues. CDR3 region: CASSLSRGGNTEAFF. In DNA, the CDR3 is TGTGCCAGCAGTTTGAGTCGGGGGGGGAACACTGAAGCTTTCTTT.

This clone was detected a few times. This chain uses TRBV30 with TRBJ2-7; TRBD2 aligns across 10 bases. The CDR3 has 16 residues. Per germline, CDR1 GTSNPN and CDR2 SVGIG (reference sequence). V lost 5 bases, J lost 6 bases, and 16 bases stayed unmatched. DNA of the CDR3: TGTGCCTGGGAGGGGAGGGTAGCTAGCGGGAGTCGCGAGCAGTACTTC. Protein: CAWEGRVASGSREQYF.

This clone was seen a few times. The chain carries TRBV2 and TRBJ1-5; no definite D call. Germline V gives CDR1 SNHLY, CDR2 FYNNEI. This CDR3 spans 13 amino acids. Trimming pared 5 bases from V and 5 bases from J, leaving 10 bases between. In nucleotides, the CDR3 is TGTGCCAGCAGTTCATCGGGGTATCAGCCCCAGCATTTT. Protein product: CASSSSGYQPQHF.

This clone was seen a few times. The chain carries TRBV7-9 and TRBJ2-7; possibly TRBD1 for D (5 bases). Trimming took off 2 bases at V and 2 bases at J, with 10 bases between the two ends. The germline gives CDR1 SEHNR, CDR2 FQNEAQ (reference sequence). The CDR3 runs to 14 residues. The CDR3 loop is CASSLSDNPYEQYF. The CDR3 region has the DNA TGTGCCAGCAGCTTATCGGACAACCCCTACGAGCAGTACTTC. The full variable domain, with the rest looked up from reference TRBV7-9 and TRBJ2-7, is DTGVSQNPRHKITKRGQNVTFRCDPISEHNRLYWYRQTLGQGPEFLTYFQNEAQLEKSRLLSDRFSAERPKGSFSTLEIQRTEQGDSAMYLCASSLSDNPYEQYFGPGTRLTVT.

This chain joins TRBV27 and TRBJ2-2; TRBD2 is a possible D gene (6 bases). This CDR3 contains 15 residues. V lost 2 bases, J lost 5 bases, and 12 bases lay in between. CDR1 MNHEY and CDR2 SMNVEV come from the germline V gene (reference sequence). CDR3 in amino acids: CASSLTGLVTGELFF. CDR3 bases: TGTGCCAGCAGTTTAACGGGACTGGTAACCGGGGAGCTGTTTTTT.

J is TRBJ1-2 and V is TRBV5-4; 10 bases line up with TRBD1. V trimming: 2 bases; J trimming: 8 bases; junction bases outside the gene matches: 6. This CDR3 spans 14 amino acids. CDR1 SGHNT and CDR2 YYREEE come from the germline V gene (reference sequence). This chain's CDR3 is CASSFWGQGSGYTF. For the CDR3, the DNA is TGTGCCAGCAGCTTTTGGGGACAGGGGAGCGGCTACACCTTC.

This chain joins TRBV6-1 and TRBJ2-7; D possibly corresponds to TRBD2 (6 bases). V shed 2 bases and J shed 2 bases, with 19 bases lying between them. Germline loops: CDR1 MNHNS, CDR2 SASEGT. The CDR3 contains 17 residues. Here the CDR3 DNA reads TGTGCCAGCAGTGAAATGACCGGGAGATTTTTAACCTACGAGCAGTACTTC. Encoded protein: CASSEMTGRFLTYEQYF.

The chain combines TRBV4-1 with TRBJ1-5; 8 positions agree with TRBD1. V lost 0 bases, J lost 13 bases, and 11 bases stayed unmatched. This CDR3 has 15 amino acids. The germline gives CDR1 MGHRA, CDR2 YSYEKL. The CDR3 sequence: CASSQEDLRQGNQHF. CDR3 nucleotides: TGCGCCAGCAGCCAAGAAGATCTAAGACAGGGGAATCAGCATTTT.

The gene calls are TRBV28 and TRBJ2-4; 9 nucleotides line up with TRBD1. CDR3 length equals 16 residues. With V trimmed by 4 bases and J by 9 bases, 13 bases remained unmatched. Germline-derived CDR1 and CDR2 are MDHEN and SYDVKM. In DNA form, the CDR3 reads TGTGCCAGCAGTTCCAGATGGGGACAGGGAAGTCTCATTCAGTACTTC. Protein: CASSSRWGQGSLIQYF.

This chain connects TRBV5-4 to TRBJ2-5; 7 bases line up with TRBD1. The trim removed 5 bases at V and 1 base at J, leaving 5 bases unmatched. Germline CDR1 SGHNT, CDR2 YYREEE (reference sequence). This CDR3 comprises 14 residues. The chain's CDR3 is CASSSGTAQETQYF. The CDR3 DNA reads as TGTGCCAGCAGTTCAGGGACAGCCCAAGAGACCCAGTACTTC.

This clone was seen only once. The chain combines TRBV10-1 with TRBJ2-5; weak D call: TRBD1 (5 bases). Germline V gene data show CDR1 as WNHNN and CDR2 as SYGVQD (reference sequence). The CDR3 covers 15 residues. Trimming removed 4 bases from V and 5 bases from J, with 17 bases in between. CDR3 in DNA: TGCGCCAGCAGTGGAGAGACAGCGCAGGACGAGACCCAGTACTTC. It is translated as CASSGETAQDETQYF.

The rearrangement joins TRBV7-9 to TRBJ1-6; 7 bases are a match to TRBD1. Trimming cost V 4 bases and J 4 bases; bases outside gene matches: 7. Germline assignment: CDR1 SEHNR and CDR2 FQNEAQ (reference sequence). The CDR3 consists of 16 residues. In DNA, the CDR3 is TGTGCCAGCAGCTCCTCGGGACAGATGTATAATTCACCCCTCCACTTT. It specifies CASSSSGQMYNSPLHF.

The V call is TRBV5-4, the J call TRBJ1-4; no firm D call. This CDR3 has 13 amino acids. The germline V gene has CDR1 SGHNT and CDR2 YYREEE (reference sequence). The V and J ends lost 4 bases and 4 bases respectively, with 8 bases between them. The CDR3 DNA is TGTGCCAGCAGCGCGGCCCTTAATGAAAAACTGTTTTTT. Translating gives CASSAALNEKLFF.

The genes are TRBV11-2 and TRBJ2-3; weak D call: TRBD1 (5 bases). The CDR3 totals 14 residues. Germline-derived CDR1 and CDR2 are SGHAT and FQNNGV. Trimming cost V 2 bases and J 1 base, with 7 bases left between them. The CDR3 sequence is CASSLYRRTDTQYF. The CDR3 DNA sequence: TGTGCCAGCAGCTTATACAGGCGCACAGATACGCAGTATTTT. Based on the CDR3 plus reference TRBV11-2 and TRBJ2-3, the full variable domain is EAGVAQSPRYKIIEKRQSVAFWCNPISGHATLYWYQQILGQGPKLLIQFQNNGVVDDSQLPKDRFSAERLKGVDSTLKIQPAKLEDSAVYLCASSLYRRTDTQYFGPGTRLTVL.

The rearrangement links TRBV27 to TRBJ2-1; TRBD2 is a possible D gene (5 bases). The V gene lost 3 bases and the J gene lost 2 bases, with 8 bases spanning the gap. CDR3 size: 14 residues. Germline V gene sequence: CDR1 MNHEY, CDR2 SMNVEV (reference sequence). CDR3 loop: CASSFRGAYNEQFF. The CDR3 DNA reads TGTGCCAGCAGTTTCCGGGGAGCCTACAATGAGCAGTTCTTC.

This rearrangement joins TRBV27 to TRBJ2-2, with 8 bases matching TRBD2. Germline CDR1 is MNHEY and CDR2 is SMNVEV (reference sequence). The trim removed 0 bases at V and 8 bases at J, leaving 11 bases unmatched. This CDR3 is built from 17 residues. Here the CDR3 DNA reads TGTGCCAGCAGTTTATCCTTACTAGCGGCCACCGCGGGGGAGCTGTTTTTT. Translated, it gives CASSLSLLAATAGELFF.

The CDR3 here is CASSQRQSRFPYEQYF. CDR3 in DNA: TGTGCCAGCAGCCAACGACAGTCCCGTTTCCCCTACGAGCAGTACTTC. The V and J genes are TRBV28 and TRBJ2-7; possibly TRBD1 for D (5 bases). Trimming took 6 bases from V and 2 from J, leaving 20 bases between them. CDR1 MDHEN and CDR2 SYDVKM come from the germline V gene. The CDR3 sequence is 16 residues long. The full variable domain, completed using reference TRBV28 and TRBJ2-7, is DVKVTQSSRYLVKRTGEKVFLECVQDMDHENMFWYRQDPGLGLRLIYFSYDVKMKEKGDIPEGYSVSREKKERFSLILESASTNQTSMYLCASSQRQSRFPYEQYFGPGTRLTVT.

The chain combines TRBV5-1 with TRBJ2-1; 7 bases line up with TRBD2. With 0 bases clipped from V and 8 bases from J, the junction kept 11 bases outside the gene matches. CDR3 length equals 16 residues. From germline, CDR1 is SGHRS and CDR2 YFSETQ. The CDR3 sequence is CASSLEGLRLGDEQFF. The DNA for the CDR3 is TGCGCCAGCAGCTTGGAGGGACTAAGGTTAGGCGATGAGCAGTTCTTC.

This clone was detected only a few times. The V and J genes are TRBV5-1 and TRBJ1-1; D gene ambiguous. Germline lookup yields CDR1 SGHRS and CDR2 YFSETQ. CDR3 length equals 16 residues. Trimming removed 1 base at V and 0 bases at J, with 13 bases between. Here the CDR3 reads CASSLMLRSLNTEAFF. The CDR3 DNA sequence: TGCGCCAGCAGCTTGATGTTGAGGTCCCTGAACACTGAAGCTTTCTTT. The whole variable domain, filled in from reference TRBV5-1 and TRBJ1-1, reads KAGVTQTPRYLIKTRGQQVTLSCSPISGHRSVSWYQQTPGQGLQFLFEYFSETQRNKGNFPGRFSGRQFSNSRSEMNVSTLELGDSALYLCASSLMLRSLNTEAFFGQGTRLTVV.